This T cell receptor (beta chain) was identified during a study of blood T cell repertoires in COVID-19. Whole-study context: Nucleic acid was either cDNA or gDNA, and it came from T cells, B-cell-depleted T cells, or PBMCs.

Germline assignment: CDR1 KGHDR and CDR2 SFDVKD. The CDR3 is 17 amino acids. V was clipped by 8 bases and J by 4 bases; unmatched bases: 13. In the original analysis: For nucleated cells, counts were estimated from reference gene primer amplification. Some clones are missing from TCRdb's copy, which holds only in-frame ones; the method was immunoSEQ multiplex PCR. Clonal size and the V and J genes are those of that table, whereas D and trimming came from the DNA. The sample includes 250,000 or so clones, roughly nine tenths seen only once; the top ten take about 4.6%. This sequence originates from a woman in her thirties or forties who had recovered from COVID-19. V gene TRBV24-1 combines with J gene TRBJ2-1, with 10 bases matching TRBD2. The sample taken for sequencing was peripheral blood. CDR3 in amino acids: CATTSGGARGSYNEQFF. The CDR3 DNA follows: TGTGCCACCACAAGCGGGGGGGCGAGGGGGTCTTACAATGAGCAGTTCTTC.